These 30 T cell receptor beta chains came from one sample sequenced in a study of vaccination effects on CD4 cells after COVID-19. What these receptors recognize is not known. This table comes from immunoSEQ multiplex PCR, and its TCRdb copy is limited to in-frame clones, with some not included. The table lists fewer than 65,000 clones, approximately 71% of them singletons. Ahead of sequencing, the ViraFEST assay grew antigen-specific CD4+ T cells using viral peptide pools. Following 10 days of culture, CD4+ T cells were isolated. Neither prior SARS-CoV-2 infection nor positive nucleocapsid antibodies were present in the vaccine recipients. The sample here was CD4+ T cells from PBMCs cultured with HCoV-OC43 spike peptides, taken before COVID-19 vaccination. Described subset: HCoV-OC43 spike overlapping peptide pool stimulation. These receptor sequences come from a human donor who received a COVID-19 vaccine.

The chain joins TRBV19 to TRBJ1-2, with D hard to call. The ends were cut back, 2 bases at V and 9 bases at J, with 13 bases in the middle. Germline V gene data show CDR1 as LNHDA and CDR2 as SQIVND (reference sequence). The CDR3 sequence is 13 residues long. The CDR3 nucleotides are TGTGCCAGTAGTATAAAGGGTCTCGCGAGCTACACCTTC. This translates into CASSIKGLASYTF. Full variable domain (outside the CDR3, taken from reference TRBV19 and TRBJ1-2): DGGITQSPKYLFRKEGQNVTLSCEQNLNHDAMYWYRQDPGQGLRLIYYSQIVNDFQKGDIAEGYSVSREKKESFPLTVTSAQKNPTAFYLCASSIKGLASYTFGSGTRLTVV.

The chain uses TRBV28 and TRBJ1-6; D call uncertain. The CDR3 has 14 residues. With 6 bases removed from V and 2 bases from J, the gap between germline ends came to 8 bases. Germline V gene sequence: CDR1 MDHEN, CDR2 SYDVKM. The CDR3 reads CASSGRTYNSPLHF. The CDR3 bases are TGTGCCAGCAGCGGACGGACCTATAATTCACCCCTCCACTTT.

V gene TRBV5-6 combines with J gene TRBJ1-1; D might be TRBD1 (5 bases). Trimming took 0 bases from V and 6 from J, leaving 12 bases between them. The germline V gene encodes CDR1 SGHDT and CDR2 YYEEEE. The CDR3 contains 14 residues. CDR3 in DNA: TGTGCCAGCAGCTTGGGGGGGGGTGAATCTGAAGCTTTCTTT. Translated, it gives CASSLGGGESEAFF.

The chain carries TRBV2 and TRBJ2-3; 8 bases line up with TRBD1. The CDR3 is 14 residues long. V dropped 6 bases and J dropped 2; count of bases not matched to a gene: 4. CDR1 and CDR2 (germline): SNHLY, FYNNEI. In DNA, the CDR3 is TGTGCCAGCAGCCCGGGACAGGTCACAGATACGCAGTATTTT. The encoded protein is CASSPGQVTDTQYF.

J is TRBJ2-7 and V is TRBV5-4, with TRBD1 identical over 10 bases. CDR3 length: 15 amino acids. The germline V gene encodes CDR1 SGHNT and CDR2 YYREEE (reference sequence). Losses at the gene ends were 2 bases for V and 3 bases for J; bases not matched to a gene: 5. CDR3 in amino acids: CASSFGTGVIYEQYV. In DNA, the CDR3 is TGTGCCAGCAGCTTCGGGACAGGGGTCATCTACGAGCAGTACGTC.

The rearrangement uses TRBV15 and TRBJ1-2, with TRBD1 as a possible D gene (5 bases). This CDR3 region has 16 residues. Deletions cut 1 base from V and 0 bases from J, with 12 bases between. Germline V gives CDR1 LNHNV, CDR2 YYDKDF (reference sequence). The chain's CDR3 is CATSRAWQGPNYGYTF. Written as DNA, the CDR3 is TGTGCCACCAGCAGAGCGTGGCAGGGCCCTAACTATGGCTACACCTTC.

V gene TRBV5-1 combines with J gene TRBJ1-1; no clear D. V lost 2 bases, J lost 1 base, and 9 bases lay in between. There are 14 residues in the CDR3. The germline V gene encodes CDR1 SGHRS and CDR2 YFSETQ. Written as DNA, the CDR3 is TGCGCCAGCAGCTTTAACACCGGGAACACTGAAGCTTTCTTT. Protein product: CASSFNTGNTEAFF.

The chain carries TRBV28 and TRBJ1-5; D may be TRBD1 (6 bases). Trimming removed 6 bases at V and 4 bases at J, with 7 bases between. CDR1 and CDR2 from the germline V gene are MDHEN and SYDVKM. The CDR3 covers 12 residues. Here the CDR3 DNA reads TGTGCCAGCAGACAGGGTAATCAGCCCCAGCATTTT. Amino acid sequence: CASRQGNQPQHF.

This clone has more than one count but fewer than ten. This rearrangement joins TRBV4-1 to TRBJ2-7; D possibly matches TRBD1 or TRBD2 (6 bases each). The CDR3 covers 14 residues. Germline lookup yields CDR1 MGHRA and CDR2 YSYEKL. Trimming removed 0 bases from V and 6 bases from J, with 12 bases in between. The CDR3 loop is CASSQEGGGGEQYV. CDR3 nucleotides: TGCGCCAGCAGCCAAGAAGGGGGAGGCGGCGAGCAGTACGTC.

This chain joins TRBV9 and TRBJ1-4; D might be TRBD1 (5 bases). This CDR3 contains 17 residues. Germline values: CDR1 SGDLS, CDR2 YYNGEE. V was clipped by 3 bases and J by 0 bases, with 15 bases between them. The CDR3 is CASSATGTAATNEKLFF. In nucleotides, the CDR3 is TGTGCCAGCAGCGCCACCGGGACCGCAGCAACTAATGAAAAACTGTTTTTT.

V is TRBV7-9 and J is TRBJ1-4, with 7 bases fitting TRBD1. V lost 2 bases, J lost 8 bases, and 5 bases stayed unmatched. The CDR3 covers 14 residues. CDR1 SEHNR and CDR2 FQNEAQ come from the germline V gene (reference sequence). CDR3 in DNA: TGTGCCAGCAGCTTATGGGGGGGACAGGAAAAACTGTTTTTT. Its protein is CASSLWGGQEKLFF.

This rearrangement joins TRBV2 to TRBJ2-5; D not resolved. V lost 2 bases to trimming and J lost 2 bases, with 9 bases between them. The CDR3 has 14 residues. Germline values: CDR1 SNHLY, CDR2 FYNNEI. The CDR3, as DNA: TGTGCCAGCAGTGAATCGGTCAGTCAAGAGACCCAGTACTTC. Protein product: CASSESVSQETQYF.

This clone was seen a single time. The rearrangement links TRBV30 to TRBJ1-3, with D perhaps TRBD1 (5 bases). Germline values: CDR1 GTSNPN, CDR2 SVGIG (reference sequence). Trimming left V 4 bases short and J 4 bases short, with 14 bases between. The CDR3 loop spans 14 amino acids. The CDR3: CAWNLPGAGNTIYF. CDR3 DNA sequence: TGTGCCTGGAATCTCCCCGGGGCAGGAAACACCATATATTTT.

CDR3 nucleotide sequence: TGTGCCAGCTCACCAGGGCAAGAGACCCAGTACTTC. It yields the protein CASSPGQETQYF. The chain couples TRBV18 to TRBJ2-5; D call uncertain. V was cut by 2 bases and J by 2 bases, with 3 bases left in between. Germline V gene lookup returns CDR1 KGHSH and CDR2 LQKENI. The CDR3 is 12 amino acids.

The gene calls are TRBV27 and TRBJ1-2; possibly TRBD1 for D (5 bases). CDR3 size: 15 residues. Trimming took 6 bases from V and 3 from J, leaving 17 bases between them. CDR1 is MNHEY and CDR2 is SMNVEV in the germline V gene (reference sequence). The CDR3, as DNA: TGTGCCAGCAGCAAGGGACCCTCGGGTGACTATGGCTACACCTTC. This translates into CASSKGPSGDYGYTF.

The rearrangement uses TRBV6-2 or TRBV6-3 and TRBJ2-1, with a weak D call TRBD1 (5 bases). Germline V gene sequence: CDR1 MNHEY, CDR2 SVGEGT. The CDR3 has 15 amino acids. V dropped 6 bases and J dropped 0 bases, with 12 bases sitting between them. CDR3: CASSLQASSYNEQFF. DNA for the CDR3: TGTGCCAGCAGCTTACAGGCCAGCTCCTACAATGAGCAGTTCTTC.

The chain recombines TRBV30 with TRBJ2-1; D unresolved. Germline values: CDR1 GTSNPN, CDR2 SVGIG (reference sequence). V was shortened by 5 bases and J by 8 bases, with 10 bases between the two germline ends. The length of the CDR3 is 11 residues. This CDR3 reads CAWARYHEQFF. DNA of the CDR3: TGTGCCTGGGCCCGGTACCATGAGCAGTTCTTC.

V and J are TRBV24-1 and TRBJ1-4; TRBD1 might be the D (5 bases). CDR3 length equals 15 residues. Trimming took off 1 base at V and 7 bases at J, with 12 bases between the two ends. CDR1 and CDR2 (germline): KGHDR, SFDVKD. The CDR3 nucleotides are TGTGCCACCAGTGATTTTCGGCAGGGAGGTGAAAAACTGTTTTTT. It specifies CATSDFRQGGEKLFF.

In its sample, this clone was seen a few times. CDR3 in amino acids: CASSLGGTEETQYF. The CDR3 nucleotides read TGCGCCAGCAGCTTGGGCGGGACGGAGGAGACCCAGTACTTC. The chain carries TRBV5-1 and TRBJ2-5, with a possible D match to TRBD2 (6 bases). V shed 0 bases and J shed 5 bases, with 11 bases lying between them. The CDR3 has 14 amino acids. In germline, CDR1 is SGHRS, CDR2 YFSETQ. The full variable domain, with the rest looked up from reference TRBV5-1 and TRBJ2-5, is KAGVTQTPRYLIKTRGQQVTLSCSPISGHRSVSWYQQTPGQGLQFLFEYFSETQRNKGNFPGRFSGRQFSNSRSEMNVSTLELGDSALYLCASSLGGTEETQYFGPGTRLLVL.

The CDR3 coding sequence is TGCGCCAGCAGTGCCCCCGGGACAGGGGCCTCCAACACCATATATTTT. It yields the protein CASSAPGTGASNTIYF. The V and J genes are TRBV10-1 and TRBJ1-3; TRBD1 matches at 10 bases. Looked up from germline, CDR1 is WNHNN and CDR2 is SYGVQD (reference sequence). The V segment lost 4 bases and the J segment 7 bases; nucleotides outside the gene matches: 10. This CDR3 contains 16 residues.

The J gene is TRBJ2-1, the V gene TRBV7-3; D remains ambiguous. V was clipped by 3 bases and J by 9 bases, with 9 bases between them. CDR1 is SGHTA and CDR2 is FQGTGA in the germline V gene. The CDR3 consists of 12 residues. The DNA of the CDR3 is TGTGCCAGCAGCTTTTACACGGGTGAGCAGTTCTTC. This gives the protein CASSFYTGEQFF.

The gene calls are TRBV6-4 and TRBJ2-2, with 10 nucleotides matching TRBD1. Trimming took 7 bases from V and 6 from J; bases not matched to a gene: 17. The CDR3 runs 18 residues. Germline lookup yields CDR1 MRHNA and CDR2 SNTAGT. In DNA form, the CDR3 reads TGTGCCAGCACGCCATTCCTTCTGGGACAGGGGCCCCCCGGGGAGCTGTTTTTT. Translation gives CASTPFLLGQGPPGELFF.

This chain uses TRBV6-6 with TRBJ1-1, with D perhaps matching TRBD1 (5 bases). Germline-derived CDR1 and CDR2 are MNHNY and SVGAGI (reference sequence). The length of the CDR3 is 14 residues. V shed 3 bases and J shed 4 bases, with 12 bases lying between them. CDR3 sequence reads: CASSYEGFPTEAFF. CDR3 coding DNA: TGTGCCAGCAGTTATGAGGGGTTCCCCACTGAAGCTTTCTTT.

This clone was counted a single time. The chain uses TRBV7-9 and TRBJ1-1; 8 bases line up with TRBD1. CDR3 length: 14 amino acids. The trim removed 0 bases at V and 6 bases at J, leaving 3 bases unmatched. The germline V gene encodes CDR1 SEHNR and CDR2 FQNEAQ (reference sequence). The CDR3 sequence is CASSLAQGAAEAFF. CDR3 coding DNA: TGTGCCAGCAGCTTAGCCCAGGGGGCGGCTGAAGCTTTCTTT.

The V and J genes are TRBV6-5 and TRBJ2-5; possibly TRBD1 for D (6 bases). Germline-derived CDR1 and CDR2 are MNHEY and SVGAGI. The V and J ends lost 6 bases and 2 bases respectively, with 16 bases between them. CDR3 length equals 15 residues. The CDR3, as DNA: TGTGCCAGCAGCTTCGACCCCCAGGGGCAAGAGACCCAGTACTTC. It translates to CASSFDPQGQETQYF.

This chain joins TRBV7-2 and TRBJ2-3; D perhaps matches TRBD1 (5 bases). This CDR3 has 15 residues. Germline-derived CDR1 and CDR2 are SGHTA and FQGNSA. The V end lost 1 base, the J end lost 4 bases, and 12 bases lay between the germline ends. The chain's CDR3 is CASSLVGWGSDTQYF. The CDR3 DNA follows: TGTGCCAGCAGCTTAGTAGGGTGGGGCTCAGATACGCAGTATTTT.

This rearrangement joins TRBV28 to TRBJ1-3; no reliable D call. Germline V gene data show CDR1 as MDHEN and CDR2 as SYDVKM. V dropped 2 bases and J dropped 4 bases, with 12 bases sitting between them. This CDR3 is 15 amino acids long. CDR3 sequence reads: CASSLGSHEGNTIYF. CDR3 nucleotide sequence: TGTGCCAGCAGTTTAGGTAGTCACGAAGGAAACACCATATATTTT. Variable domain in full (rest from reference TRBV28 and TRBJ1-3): DVKVTQSSRYLVKRTGEKVFLECVQDMDHENMFWYRQDPGLGLRLIYFSYDVKMKEKGDIPEGYSVSREKKERFSLILESASTNQTSMYLCASSLGSHEGNTIYFGEGSWLTVV.

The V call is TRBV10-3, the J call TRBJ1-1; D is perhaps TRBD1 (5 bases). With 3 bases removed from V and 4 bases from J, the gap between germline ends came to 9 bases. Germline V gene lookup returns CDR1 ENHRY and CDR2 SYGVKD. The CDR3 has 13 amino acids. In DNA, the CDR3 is TGTGCCATCAGTGACAGGGAGGCCACTGAAGCTTTCTTT. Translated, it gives CAISDREATEAFF.

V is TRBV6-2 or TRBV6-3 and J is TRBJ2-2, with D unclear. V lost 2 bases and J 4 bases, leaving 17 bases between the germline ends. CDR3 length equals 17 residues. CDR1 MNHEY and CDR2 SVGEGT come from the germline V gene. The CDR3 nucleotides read TGTGCCAGCAGTTACCCAATTTTGGACGGAGCCACCGGGGAGCTGTTTTTT. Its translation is CASSYPILDGATGELFF.

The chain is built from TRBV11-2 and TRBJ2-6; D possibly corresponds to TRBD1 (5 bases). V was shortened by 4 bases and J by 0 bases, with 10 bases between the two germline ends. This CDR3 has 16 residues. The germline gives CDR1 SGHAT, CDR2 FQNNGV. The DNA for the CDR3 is TGTGCCAGCAGCTCTGACAGTAACTCTGGGGCCAACGTCCTGACTTTC. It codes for CASSSDSNSGANVLTF.